The sequence of this TCR beta chain was determined in a study of memory CD4+ T cells and cytomegalovirus serostatus. At the level of the study: Healthy Belgian adult donors included several CMV-positive and 24 CMV-negative people. Findings of the study overall: 67 of 164 known CMV-associated TCRbeta sequences appeared in CD4+ memory.

Single viable CD3+CD4+CD8-CD45RO+ cells were sorted as the memory CD4+ T cells. V gave up 4 bases and J gave up 3 bases, with 13 bases separating them. The CDR3 contains 14 residues. Germline loops: CDR1 SGHTS, CDR2 YDEGEE. As regards this clone: Antigen: not known.

Here immunoSEQ multiplex PCR was the method, and the copy in TCRdb shows in-frame clones only, minus some. The sample consists of roughly 67,000 clones, roughly three quarters of them appearing once. The rearrangement joins TRBV5-8 to TRBJ1-1; a possible D gene is TRBD1 (5 bases). This clonotype originated in an adult in good health and CMV-seropositive. The sample consisted of memory CD4+ T cells from blood. The CDR3 reads CASSPWPGDTEAFF. The CDR3 bases are TGTGCCAGCAGCCCCTGGCCGGGGGACACTGAAGCTTTCTTT.